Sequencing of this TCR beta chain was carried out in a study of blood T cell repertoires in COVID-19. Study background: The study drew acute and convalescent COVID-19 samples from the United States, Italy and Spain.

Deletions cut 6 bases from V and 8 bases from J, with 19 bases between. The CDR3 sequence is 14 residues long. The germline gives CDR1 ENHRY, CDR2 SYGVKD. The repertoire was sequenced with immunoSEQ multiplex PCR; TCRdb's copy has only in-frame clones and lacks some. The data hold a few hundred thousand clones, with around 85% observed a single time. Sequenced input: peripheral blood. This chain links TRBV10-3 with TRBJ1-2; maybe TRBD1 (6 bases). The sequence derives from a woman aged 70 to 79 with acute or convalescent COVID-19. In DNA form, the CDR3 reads TGTGCCATCAGCAACACAGGGTCAGGAAAGGGCTACACCTTC. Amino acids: CAISNTGSGKGYTF.